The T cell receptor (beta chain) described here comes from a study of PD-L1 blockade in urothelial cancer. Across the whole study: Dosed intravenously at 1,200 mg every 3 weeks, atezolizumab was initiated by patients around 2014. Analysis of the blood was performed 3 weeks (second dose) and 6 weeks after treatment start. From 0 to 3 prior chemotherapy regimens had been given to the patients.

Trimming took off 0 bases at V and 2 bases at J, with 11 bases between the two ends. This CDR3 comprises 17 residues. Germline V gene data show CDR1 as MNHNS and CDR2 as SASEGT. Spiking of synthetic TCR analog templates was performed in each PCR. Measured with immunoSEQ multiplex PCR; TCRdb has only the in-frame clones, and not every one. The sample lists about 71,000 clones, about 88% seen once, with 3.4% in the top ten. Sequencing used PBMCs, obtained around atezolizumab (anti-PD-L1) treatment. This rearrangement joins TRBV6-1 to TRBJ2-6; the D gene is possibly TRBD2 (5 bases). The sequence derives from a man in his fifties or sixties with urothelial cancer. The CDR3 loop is CASSEAHPGTGANVLTF. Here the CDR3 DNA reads TGTGCCAGCAGTGAAGCGCACCCGGGAACTGGGGCCAACGTCCTGACTTTC.